This T cell receptor (beta chain) was sequenced in a study of T cell changes during pregnancy in multiple sclerosis. Libraries were prepared by immunoSEQ multiplex PCR; TCRdb keeps only in-frame clonotypes and omits some of them. The data contain approximately 69,000 clones, 94% of them singletons. Germline V lookup: CDR1 SGDLS, CDR2 YYNGEE. This CDR3 contains 13 residues. V was cut by 7 bases and J by 7 bases, with 17 bases left in between. The material sequenced was peripheral blood, taken in the third trimester of pregnancy. The gene calls are TRBV9 and TRBJ1-2; D might be TRBD1 (6 bases). The TCR was taken from a female donor with multiple sclerosis, enrolled in a pregnancy study. CDR3 region: CASETGTGLGYTF. CDR3 bases: TGTGCCAGCGAGACAGGTACTGGGCTTGGCTACACCTTC. The entire variable domain, with the rest obtained from reference TRBV9 and TRBJ1-2, is as follows: DSGVTQTPKHLITATGQRVTLRCSPRSGDLSVYWYQQSLDQGLQFLIQYYNGEERAKGNILERFSAQQFPDLHSELNLSSLELGDSALYFCASETGTGLGYTFGSGTRLTVV.